The table lists the clone carrying this T cell receptor (beta chain) with many counts. No antigen is known for it. TCRdb used MiXCR to reprocess the 5' RACE reads, holding one entry per CDR3 protein. Of about 310,000 distinct CDR3 sequences listed, roughly 4% are singletons. The sample is drawn from a study of T cells after yellow fever vaccination. Whole-study context: Some fractions had low cell numbers, and these were prepared with SMART-Seq v4 Ultra Low Input.

CDR3 size: 14 residues. Germline V gene data show CDR1 as MGHDK and CDR2 as SYGVNS. The V and J ends lost 5 bases and 1 base respectively, with 11 bases between them. Regarding the study as a whole: Reappearing after the booster were most of the clones from primary vaccination (almost 97% CD4, 85% to 90% CD8). Highly abundant clonotypes carried over from the bulk population could end up in FACS-sorted repertoires as contaminants. Some clonotypes, a small share, were shared between CD4 and CD8 compartments.

The chain joins TRBV25-1 to TRBJ1-1; D is unresolved. The sample was PBMCs, taken on the day of the yellow fever booster vaccination. The TCR comes from a man between 18 and 35 years old who received the YFV17D yellow fever vaccine. The CDR3 DNA is TGTGCCAGCAGTCCTCGGACTGGGAACACTGAAGCTTTCTTT. Translation: CASSPRTGNTEAFF.